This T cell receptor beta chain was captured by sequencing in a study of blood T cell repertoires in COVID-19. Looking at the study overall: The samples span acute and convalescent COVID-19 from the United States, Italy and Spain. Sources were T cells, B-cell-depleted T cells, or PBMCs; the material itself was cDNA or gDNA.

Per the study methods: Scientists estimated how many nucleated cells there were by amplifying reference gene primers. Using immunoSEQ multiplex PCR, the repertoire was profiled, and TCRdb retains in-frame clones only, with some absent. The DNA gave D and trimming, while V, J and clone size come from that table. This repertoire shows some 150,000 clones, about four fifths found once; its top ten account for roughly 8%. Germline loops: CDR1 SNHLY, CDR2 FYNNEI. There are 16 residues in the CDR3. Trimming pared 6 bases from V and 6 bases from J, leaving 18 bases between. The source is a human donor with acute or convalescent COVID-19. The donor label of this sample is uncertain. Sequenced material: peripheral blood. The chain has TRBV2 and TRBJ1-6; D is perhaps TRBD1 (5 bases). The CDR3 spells CASSGPTEGPNSPLHF. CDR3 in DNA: TGTGCCAGCAGCGGACCTACGGAGGGGCCTAATTCACCCCTCCACTTT.